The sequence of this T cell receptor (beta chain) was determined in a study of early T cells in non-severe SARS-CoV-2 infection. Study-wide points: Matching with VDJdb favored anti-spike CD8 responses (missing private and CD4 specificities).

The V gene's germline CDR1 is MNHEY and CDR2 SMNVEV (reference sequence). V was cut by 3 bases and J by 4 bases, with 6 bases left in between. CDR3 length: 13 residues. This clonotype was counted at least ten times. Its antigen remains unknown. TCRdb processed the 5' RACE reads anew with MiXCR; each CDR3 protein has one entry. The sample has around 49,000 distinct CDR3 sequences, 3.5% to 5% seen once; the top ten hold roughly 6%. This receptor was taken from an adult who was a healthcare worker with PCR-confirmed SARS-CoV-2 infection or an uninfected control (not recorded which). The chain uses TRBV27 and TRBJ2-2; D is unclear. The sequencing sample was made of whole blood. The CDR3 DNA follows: TGTGCCAGCAGTTTCCGGTCCACCGGGGAGCTGTTTTTT. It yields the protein CASSFRSTGELFF.